The rows below give T cell receptor beta chains drawn from one sample of a study of shared clonotypes between healthy human individuals. TCRdb keeps only in-frame clones here, not all; method: immunoSEQ multiplex PCR. The data show about 2 million clones, with roughly 95% seen just once and roughly 0.13% held by the top ten. Sample: naive CD4+ T cells sorted from blood. Receptor source: a man aged 18 to 29 in good health. The CDR3 runs from the conserved cysteine through the conserved F or W. D genes are given only for firm matches. Clone size is not always given. Where it is, it says once, few, many or a class for expanded clones.

j_call	v_call	d_call	clone_size	cdr3_aa	cdr3_nt
TRBJ2-7	TRBV6-5	TRBD2	NA	CASSYTSQGGSYEQYF	TGTGCCAGCAGTTACACTTCCCAGGGAGGGTCCTACGAGCAGTACTTC
TRBJ1-2	TRBV5-5	NA	NA	CASSSLEVDYGYTF	TGTGCCAGCAGCTCCTTGGAAGTGGACTATGGCTACACCTTC
TRBJ2-7	TRBV28	NA	NA	CASSFPEVDYEQYF	TGTGCCAGCAGTTTTCCCGAAGTGGACTACGAGCAGTACTTC
TRBJ2-1	TRBV5-1	NA	NA	CASSDGAPENEQFF	TGCGCCAGCAGCGATGGGGCCCCAGAAAATGAGCAGTTCTTC
TRBJ2-6	TRBV10-3	NA	NA	CAIDSGANVLTF	TGTGCCATTGACTCTGGGGCCAACGTCCTGACTTTC
TRBJ1-4	TRBV6-6	TRBD1	NA	CASRSDRALNEKLFF	TGTGCCAGCAGATCCGACAGGGCCCTTAATGAAAAACTGTTTTTT
TRBJ2-7	TRBV5-5	NA	NA	CASSFVGREQYF	TGTGCCAGCAGCTTCGTAGGACGCGAGCAGTACTTC
TRBJ1-6	TRBV30	NA	NA	CAWEKGRSNNSPLHF	TGTGCCTGGGAAAAGGGTCGGAGTAATAATTCACCCCTCCACTTT
TRBJ1-2	TRBV28	NA	NA	CASSLQEEGYTF	TGTGCCAGCAGTTTACAAGAGGAGGGCTACACCTTC
TRBJ1-4	TRBV5-4	NA	NA	CASSLGQGGEKLFF	TGTGCCAGCAGCTTGGGGCAGGGCGGTGAAAAACTGTTTTTT
TRBJ2-1	TRBV7-9	TRBD2	NA	CASSLAGLAGVSSNEQFF	TGTGCCAGCAGCTTAGCGGGACTAGCGGGAGTATCTTCAAATGAGCAGTTCTTC
TRBJ1-6	TRBV27	NA	few	CASSLATDVNSPLHF	TGTGCCAGCAGTTTAGCCACAGATGTTAATTCACCCCTCCACTTT
TRBJ1-6	TRBV7-8	TRBD1	NA	CASGDRAYNSPLHF	TGTGCCAGCGGCGACAGGGCCTATAATTCACCCCTCCACTTT
TRBJ1-5	TRBV9	TRBD1	NA	CASSAGTGNQPQHF	TGTGCCAGCAGCGCCGGGACAGGGAATCAGCCCCAGCATTTT
TRBJ2-7	TRBV23-1	NA	NA	CASSQSEGRYEQYF	TGCGCCAGCAGTCAATCAGAGGGTAGGTACGAGCAGTACTTC
TRBJ2-7	TRBV6-1	NA	once	CASSFRTAGSYEQYF	TGTGCCAGCAGTTTCAGGACAGCCGGGTCCTACGAGCAGTACTTC
TRBJ1-5	TRBV10-1	TRBD1	NA	CASSSQDRAGEPQHF	TGCGCCAGCAGTTCCCAGGACAGGGCAGGAGAGCCCCAGCATTTT
TRBJ1-4	TRBV7-6	TRBD1	NA	CASSSYRGFNEKLFF	TGTGCCAGCAGCTCTTACAGGGGGTTTAATGAAAAACTGTTTTTT
TRBJ1-5	TRBV11-2	NA	once	CASSFGPDGPQHF	TGTGCCAGCAGCTTTGGGCCAGATGGGCCCCAGCATTTT
TRBJ1-4	TRBV6-4	TRBD1	NA	CASSDFPGGGIEKLFF	TGTGCCAGCAGTGACTTCCCAGGGGGAGGAATTGAAAAACTGTTTTTT
TRBJ2-1	TRBV7-2	NA	few	CASSFYNEQFF	TGTGCCAGCAGCTTTTACAATGAGCAGTTCTTC
TRBJ1-5	TRBV6-1	NA	NA	CASRKAEKPQHF	TGTGCCAGCAGGAAGGCGGAGAAGCCCCAGCATTTT
TRBJ2-3	TRBV10-3	TRBD1	NA	CAISGTVGPDTQYF	TGTGCCATCAGCGGGACAGTGGGACCAGATACGCAGTATTTT
TRBJ1-2	TRBV28	NA	NA	CASSPPVPGHGYTF	TGTGCCAGCAGTCCTCCGGTCCCGGGGCATGGCTACACCTTC
TRBJ2-7	TRBV29-1	TRBD2	NA	CSVAPGLADYEQYF	TGCAGCGTAGCTCCGGGACTAGCGGATTACGAGCAGTACTTC
TRBJ1-1	TRBV6-5	TRBD1	NA	CATSSGTGDFF	TGTGCCACCTCGTCGGGGACAGGGGATTTCTTT
TRBJ2-3	TRBV11-1	NA	NA	CASSPAGQSTDTQYF	TGTGCCAGCAGCCCCGCTGGACAGAGCACAGATACGCAGTATTTT
TRBJ2-3	TRBV10-3	NA	NA	CASGIDTQYF	TGTGCCTCCGGGATAGATACGCAGTATTTT
TRBJ1-6	TRBV30	TRBD1	NA	CAAGLRDRNSPLHF	TGTGCCGCCGGACTCCGGGACAGGAATTCACCCCTCCACTTT
TRBJ2-7	TRBV7-3	TRBD1	NA	CASSLTRGQGYEQYF	TGTGCCAGCAGCTTAACTCGGGGACAGGGCTACGAGCAGTACTTC
TRBJ2-1	TRBV2	NA	NA	CASSEERRGFF	TGTGCCAGCAGTGAAGAGCGGCGGGGGTTCTTC
TRBJ1-6	TRBV18	NA	NA	CASSRSSGLPDSPLHF	TGTGCCAGCTCACGGAGTTCCGGTTTGCCTGATTCACCCCTCCACTTT
TRBJ1-1	TRBV10-2	TRBD1	once	CASSESGTGMNTEAFF	TGCGCCAGCAGTGAGTCCGGGACAGGGATGAACACTGAAGCTTTCTTT
TRBJ1-6	TRBV5-1	NA	NA	CASSLQGNYNSPLHF	TGCGCCAGCAGCTTACAGGGAAACTATAATTCACCCCTCCACTTT
TRBJ2-5	TRBV5-4	TRBD2	once	CASSFTGGRMETQYF	TGTGCCAGCAGCTTCACGGGGGGGCGGATGGAGACCCAGTACTTC
TRBJ1-5	TRBV6-1	TRBD1	NA	CASSGYTGGNQPQHF	TGTGCCAGCAGTGGATACACAGGGGGCAATCAGCCCCAGCATTTT
TRBJ1-1	TRBV28	TRBD1	NA	CASSQQGVDTEAFF	TGTGCCAGCAGCCAACAGGGGGTGGACACTGAAGCTTTCTTT
TRBJ1-3	TRBV7-2	NA	NA	CASSLGFSGNTIYF	TGTGCCAGCAGCTTAGGGTTTTCGGGAAACACCATATATTTT
TRBJ2-7	TRBV6-1	NA	NA	CASSPGPMSSYEQYF	TGTGCCAGCAGCCCGGGACCGATGAGCTCCTACGAGCAGTACTTC
TRBJ1-6	TRBV9	NA	NA	CASSVSSLGGNAPLHF	TGTGCCAGCAGCGTATCTTCACTTGGAGGGAACGCACCCCTCCACTTT